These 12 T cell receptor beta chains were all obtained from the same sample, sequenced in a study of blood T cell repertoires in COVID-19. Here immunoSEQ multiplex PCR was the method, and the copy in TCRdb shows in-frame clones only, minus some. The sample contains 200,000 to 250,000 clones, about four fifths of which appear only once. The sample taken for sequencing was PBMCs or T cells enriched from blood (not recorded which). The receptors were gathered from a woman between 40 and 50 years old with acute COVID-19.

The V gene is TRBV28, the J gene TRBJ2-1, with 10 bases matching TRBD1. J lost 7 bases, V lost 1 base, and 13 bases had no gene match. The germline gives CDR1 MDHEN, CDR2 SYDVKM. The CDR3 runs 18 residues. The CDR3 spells CASSLSVSGTGVGNEQFF. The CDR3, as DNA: TGTGCCAGCAGTTTATCCGTCTCCGGGACAGGGGTCGGGAATGAGCAGTTCTTC.

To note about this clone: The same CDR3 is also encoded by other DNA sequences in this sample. Here the CDR3 DNA reads TGTGCCTGGAGCTCGACAGTGAACACTGAAGCTTTCTTT. Translation gives CAWSSTVNTEAFF. V and J are TRBV30 and TRBJ1-1; perhaps TRBD1 as D (5 bases). CDR1 and CDR2 from the germline V gene are GTSNPN and SVGIG (reference sequence). The CDR3 sequence is 13 residues long. The V and J ends lost 3 bases and 0 bases respectively, with 8 bases between them. Supplemented by reference TRBV30 and TRBJ1-1, the full variable domain reads SQTIHQWPATLVQPVGSPLSLECTVEGTSNPNLYWYRQAAGRGLQLLFYSVGIGQISSEVPQNLSASRPQDRQFILSSKKLLLSDSGFYLCAWSSTVNTEAFFGQGTRLTVV.

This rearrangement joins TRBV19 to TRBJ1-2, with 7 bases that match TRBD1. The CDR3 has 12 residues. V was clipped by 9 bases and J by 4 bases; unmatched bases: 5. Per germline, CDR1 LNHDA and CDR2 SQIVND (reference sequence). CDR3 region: CASSDRIYGYTF. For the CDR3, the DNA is TGTGCCAGCTCGGACAGGATCTATGGCTACACCTTC.

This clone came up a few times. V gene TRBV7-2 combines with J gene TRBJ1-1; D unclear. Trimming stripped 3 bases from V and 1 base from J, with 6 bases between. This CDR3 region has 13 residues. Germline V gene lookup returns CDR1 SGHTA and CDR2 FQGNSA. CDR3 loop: CASSFSGNTEAFF. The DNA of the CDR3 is TGTGCCAGCAGCTTTTCGGGGAACACTGAAGCTTTCTTT.

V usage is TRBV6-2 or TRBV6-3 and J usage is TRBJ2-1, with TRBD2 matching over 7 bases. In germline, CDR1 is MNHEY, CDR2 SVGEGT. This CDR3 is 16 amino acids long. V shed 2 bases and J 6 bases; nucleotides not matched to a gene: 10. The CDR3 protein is CASSYKRGVLRNEQFF. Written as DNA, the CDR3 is TGTGCCAGCAGTTACAAGCGGGGCGTCCTTCGCAATGAGCAGTTCTTC.

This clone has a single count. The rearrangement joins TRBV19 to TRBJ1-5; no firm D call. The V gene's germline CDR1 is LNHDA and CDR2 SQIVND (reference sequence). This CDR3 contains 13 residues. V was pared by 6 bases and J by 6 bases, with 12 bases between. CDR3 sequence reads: CASRDRPGQPQHF. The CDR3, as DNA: TGTGCCAGTAGAGATCGGCCGGGTCAGCCCCAGCATTTT.

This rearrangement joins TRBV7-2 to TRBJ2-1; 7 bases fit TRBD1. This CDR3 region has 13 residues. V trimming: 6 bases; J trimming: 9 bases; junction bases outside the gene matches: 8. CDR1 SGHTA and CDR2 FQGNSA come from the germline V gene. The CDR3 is CASSHDRAFEQFF. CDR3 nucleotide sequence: TGTGCCAGCAGTCACGACAGGGCATTTGAGCAGTTCTTC.

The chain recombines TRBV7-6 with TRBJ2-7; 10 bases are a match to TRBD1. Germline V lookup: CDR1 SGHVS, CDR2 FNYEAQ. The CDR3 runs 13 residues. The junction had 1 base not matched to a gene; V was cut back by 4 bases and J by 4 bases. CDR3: CASSWGQGYEQYF. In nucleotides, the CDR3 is TGTGCCAGCAGCTGGGGACAGGGGTACGAGCAGTACTTC.

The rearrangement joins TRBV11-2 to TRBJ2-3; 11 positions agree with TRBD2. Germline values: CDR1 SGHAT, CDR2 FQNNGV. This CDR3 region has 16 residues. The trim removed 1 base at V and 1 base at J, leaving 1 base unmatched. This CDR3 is CASSLVTSGGTDTQYF. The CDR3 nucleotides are TGTGCCAGCAGCTTAGTGACTAGCGGGGGCACAGATACGCAGTATTTT.

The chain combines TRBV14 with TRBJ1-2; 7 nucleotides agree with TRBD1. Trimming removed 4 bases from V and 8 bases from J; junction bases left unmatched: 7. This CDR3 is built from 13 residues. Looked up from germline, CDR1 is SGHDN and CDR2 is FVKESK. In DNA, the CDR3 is TGTGCCAGCAGCCTAAACAGGGGTCAAGGCTACACCTTC. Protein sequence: CASSLNRGQGYTF. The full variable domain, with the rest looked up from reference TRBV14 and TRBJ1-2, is EAGVTQFPSHSVIEKGQTVTLRCDPISGHDNLYWYRRVMGKEIKFLLHFVKESKQDESGMPNNRFLAERTGGTYSTLKVQPAELEDSGVYFCASSLNRGQGYTFGSGTRLTVV.

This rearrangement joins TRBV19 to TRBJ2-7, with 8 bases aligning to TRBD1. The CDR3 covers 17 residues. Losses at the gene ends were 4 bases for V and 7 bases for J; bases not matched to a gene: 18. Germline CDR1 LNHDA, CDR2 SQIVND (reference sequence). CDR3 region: CASSTRTGKGTEGEQYF. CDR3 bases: TGTGCCAGTAGTACCAGGACAGGGAAGGGGACGGAAGGGGAGCAGTACTTC.

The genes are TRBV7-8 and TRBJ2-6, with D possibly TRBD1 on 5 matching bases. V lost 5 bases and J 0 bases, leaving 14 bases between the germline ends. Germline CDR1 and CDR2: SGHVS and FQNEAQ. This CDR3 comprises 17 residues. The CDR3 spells CASSTTTGHSGANVLTF. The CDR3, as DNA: TGTGCCAGCAGCACCACTACAGGCCACTCTGGGGCCAACGTCCTGACTTTC.